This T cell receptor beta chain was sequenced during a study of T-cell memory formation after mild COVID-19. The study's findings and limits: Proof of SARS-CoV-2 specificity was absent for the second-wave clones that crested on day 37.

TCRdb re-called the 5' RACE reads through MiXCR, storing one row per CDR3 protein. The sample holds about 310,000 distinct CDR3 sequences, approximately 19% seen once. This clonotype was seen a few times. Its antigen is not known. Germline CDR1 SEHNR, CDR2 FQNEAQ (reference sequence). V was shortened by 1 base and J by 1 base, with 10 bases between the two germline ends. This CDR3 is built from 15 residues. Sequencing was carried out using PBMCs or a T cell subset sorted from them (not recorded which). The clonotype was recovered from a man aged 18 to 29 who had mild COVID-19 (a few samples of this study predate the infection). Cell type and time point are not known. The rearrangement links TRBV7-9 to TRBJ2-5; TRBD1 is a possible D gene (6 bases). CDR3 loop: CASSLGGPGQETQYF. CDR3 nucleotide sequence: TGTGCCAGCAGCTTAGGGGGGCCGGGCCAAGAGACCCAGTACTTC.